These T cell receptor beta chains were read from a single sample in a study of CD8+ T cells in alopecia areata. Clones were read by immunoSEQ multiplex PCR, and TCRdb kept only the in-frame ones, dropping some. The table lists over 150,000 clones, 63% of them singletons. Specimen: CD4+ T cells sorted from blood, collected at week 0. These receptor sequences come from a human donor with alopecia areata. Each CDR3 is given with its conserved first and last residue. Fields, in order: V gene, J gene, CDR3 length, CDR3 protein.

>TRBV30|TRBJ1-2|13
CAWRFSKDYGYTF
>TRBV15|TRBJ2-1|12
CATSRDYQALVF
>TRBV2|TRBJ2-7|13
CASRTGSSYEQYF
>TRBV7-9|TRBJ1-2|14
CASSLSGSHYGYTF
>TRBV29-1|TRBJ2-1|13
CSVAGGGGNEQFF
>TRBV15|TRBJ1-1|13
CASKRRAGTEAFF
>TRBV2|TRBJ2-3|15
CASRGLAGGVGTQYF
>TRBV6-1|TRBJ2-7|15
CASSEPMLPGNEQYF
>TRBV7-2|TRBJ1-2|16
CASSPRPGQGLYGYTF
>TRBV29-1|TRBJ2-1|13
CSVNRGPDNEQFF
>TRBV5-1|TRBJ2-5|17
CASSLGTVWTGQETQYF
>TRBV4-3|TRBJ1-1|13
CASSQGFQSEAFF
>TRBV29-1|TRBJ1-2|11
CSVVGVGGYTF
>TRBV27|TRBJ2-7|13
CASSNDRNYEQYF